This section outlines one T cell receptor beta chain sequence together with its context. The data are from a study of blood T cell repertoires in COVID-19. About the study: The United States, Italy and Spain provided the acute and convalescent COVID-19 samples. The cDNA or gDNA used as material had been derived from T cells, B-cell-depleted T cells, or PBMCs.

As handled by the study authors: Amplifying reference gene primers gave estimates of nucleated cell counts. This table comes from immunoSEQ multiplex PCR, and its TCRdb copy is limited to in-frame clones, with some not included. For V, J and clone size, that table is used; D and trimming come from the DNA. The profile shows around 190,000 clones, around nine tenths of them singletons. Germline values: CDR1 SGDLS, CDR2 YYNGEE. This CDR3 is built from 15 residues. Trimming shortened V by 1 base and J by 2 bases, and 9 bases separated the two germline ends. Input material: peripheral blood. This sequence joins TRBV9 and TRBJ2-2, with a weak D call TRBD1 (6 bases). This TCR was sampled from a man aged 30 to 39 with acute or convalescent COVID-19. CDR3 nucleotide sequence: TGTGCCAGCAGCGTATTCAGGGGAAACACCGGGGAGCTGTTTTTT. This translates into CASSVFRGNTGELFF. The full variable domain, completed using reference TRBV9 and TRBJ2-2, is DSGVTQTPKHLITATGQRVTLRCSPRSGDLSVYWYQQSLDQGLQFLIQYYNGEERAKGNILERFSAQQFPDLHSELNLSSLELGDSALYFCASSVFRGNTGELFFGEGSRLTVL.